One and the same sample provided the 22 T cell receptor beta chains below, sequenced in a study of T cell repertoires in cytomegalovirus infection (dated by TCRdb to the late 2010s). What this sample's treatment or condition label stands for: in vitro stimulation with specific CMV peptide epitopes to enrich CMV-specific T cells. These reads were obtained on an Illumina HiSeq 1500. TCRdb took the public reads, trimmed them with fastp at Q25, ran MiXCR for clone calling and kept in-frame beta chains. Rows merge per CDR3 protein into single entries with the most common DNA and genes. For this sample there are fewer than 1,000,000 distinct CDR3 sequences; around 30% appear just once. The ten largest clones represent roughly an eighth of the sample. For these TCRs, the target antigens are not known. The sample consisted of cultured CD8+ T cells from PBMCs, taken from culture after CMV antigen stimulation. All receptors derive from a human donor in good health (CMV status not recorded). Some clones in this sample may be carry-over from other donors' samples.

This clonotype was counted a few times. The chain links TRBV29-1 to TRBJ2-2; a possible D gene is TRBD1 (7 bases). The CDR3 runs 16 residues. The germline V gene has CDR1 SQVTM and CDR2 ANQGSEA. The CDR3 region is CEQKGWRGRKAGELFF. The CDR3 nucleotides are TGCGAACAGAAGGGATGGAGGGGGCGCAAAGCCGGGGAGCTGTTTTTT.

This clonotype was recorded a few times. The CDR3: CASGGGLAGTLIGELFF. The CDR3 nucleotides read TGTGCTAGTGGTGGCGGACTAGCGGGAACCCTCATCGGGGAGCTGTTTTTT. The chain is built from TRBV12-5 and TRBJ2-2; 12 bases are shared with TRBD2. Germline-derived CDR1 and CDR2 are LGHNT and FRNRAP. CDR3 length: 17 amino acids. Germline trimming cut 5 bases from V and 7 bases from J; bases unmatched to any gene: 11.

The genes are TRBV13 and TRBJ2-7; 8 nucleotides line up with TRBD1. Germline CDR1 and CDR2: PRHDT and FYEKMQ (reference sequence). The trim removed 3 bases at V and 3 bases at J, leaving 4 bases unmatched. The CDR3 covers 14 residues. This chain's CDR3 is CASSLRTGNYEQYF. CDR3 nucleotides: TGTGCCAGCAGCTTGAGGACAGGGAACTACGAGCAGTACTTC.

The CDR3 loop reads CATAGQGAFEQFF. In DNA form, the CDR3 reads TGTGCCACTGCGGGACAGGGGGCTTTTGAGCAGTTCTTC. This sequence joins TRBV6-5 and TRBJ2-1, with 12 positions matching TRBD1. J gave up 9 bases and V 10 bases, and 7 bases lay outside the gene matches. Germline lookup yields CDR1 MNHEY and CDR2 SVGAGI. This CDR3 contains 13 residues.

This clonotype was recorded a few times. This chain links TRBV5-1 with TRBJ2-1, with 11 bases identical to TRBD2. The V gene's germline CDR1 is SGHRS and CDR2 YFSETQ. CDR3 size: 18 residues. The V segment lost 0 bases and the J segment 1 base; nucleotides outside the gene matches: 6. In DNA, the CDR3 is TGCGCCAGCAGCTTGGGGCTAGCGGGGGGCTTGTCCTACAATGAGCAGTTCTTC. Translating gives CASSLGLAGGLSYNEQFF.

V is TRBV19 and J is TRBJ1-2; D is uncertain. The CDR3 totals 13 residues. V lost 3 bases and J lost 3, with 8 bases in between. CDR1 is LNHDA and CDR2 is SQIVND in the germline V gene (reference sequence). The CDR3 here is CASSIRQDYGYTF. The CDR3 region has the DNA TGTGCCAGTAGTATTCGGCAGGACTATGGCTACACCTTC.

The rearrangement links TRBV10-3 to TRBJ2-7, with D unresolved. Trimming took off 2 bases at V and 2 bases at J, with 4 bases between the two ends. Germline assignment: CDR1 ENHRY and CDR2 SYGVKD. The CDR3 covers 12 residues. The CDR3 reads CAISEGAYEQYF. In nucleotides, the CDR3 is TGTGCCATCAGTGAGGGGGCCTACGAGCAGTACTTC.

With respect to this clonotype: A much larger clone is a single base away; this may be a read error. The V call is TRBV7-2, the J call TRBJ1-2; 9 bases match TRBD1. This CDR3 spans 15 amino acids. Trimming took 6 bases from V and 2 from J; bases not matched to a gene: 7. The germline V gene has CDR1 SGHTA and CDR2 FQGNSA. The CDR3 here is CASRLTGGSNYGYTF. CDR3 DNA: TGTGCCAGCAGGCTCACAGGGGGCTCCAACTATGGCTACACCTTC.

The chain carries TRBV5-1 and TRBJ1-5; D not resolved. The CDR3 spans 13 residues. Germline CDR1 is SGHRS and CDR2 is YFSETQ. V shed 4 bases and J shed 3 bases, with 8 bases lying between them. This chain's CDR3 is CASSTDYNQPQHF. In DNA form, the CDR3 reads TGCGCCAGCAGCACGGACTACAATCAGCCCCAGCATTTT.

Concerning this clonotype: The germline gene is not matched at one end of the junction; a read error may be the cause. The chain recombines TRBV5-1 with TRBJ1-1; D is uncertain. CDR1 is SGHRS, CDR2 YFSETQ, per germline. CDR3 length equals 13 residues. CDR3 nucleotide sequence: TGCGCCAGCAGCTTGGCCGGGAACCCTGAAGCTTTCTTT. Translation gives CASSLAGNPEAFF. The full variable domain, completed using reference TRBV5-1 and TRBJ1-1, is KAGVTQTPRYLIKTRGQQVTLSCSPISGHRSVSWYQQTPGQGLQFLFEYFSETQRNKGNFPGRFSGRQFSNSRSEMNVSTLELGDSALYLCASSLAGNPEAFFGQGTRLTVV.

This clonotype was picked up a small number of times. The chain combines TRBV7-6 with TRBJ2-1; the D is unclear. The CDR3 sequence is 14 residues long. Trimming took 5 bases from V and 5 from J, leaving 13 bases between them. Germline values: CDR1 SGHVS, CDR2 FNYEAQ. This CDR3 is CASSKTSGDNEQFF. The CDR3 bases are TGTGCCAGCAGCAAGACTTCTGGGGACAATGAGCAGTTCTTC.

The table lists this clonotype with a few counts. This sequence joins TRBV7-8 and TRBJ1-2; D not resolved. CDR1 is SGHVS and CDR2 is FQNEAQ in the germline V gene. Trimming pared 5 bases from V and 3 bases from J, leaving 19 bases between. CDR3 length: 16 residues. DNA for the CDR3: TGTGCCAGCAGCCGATCGACGGACGACGTCGACTATGGCTACACCTTC. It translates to CASSRSTDDVDYGYTF.

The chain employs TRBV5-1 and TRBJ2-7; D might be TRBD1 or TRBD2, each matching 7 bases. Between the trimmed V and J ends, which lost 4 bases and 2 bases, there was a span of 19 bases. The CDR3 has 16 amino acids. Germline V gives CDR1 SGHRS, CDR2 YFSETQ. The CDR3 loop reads CASSPSGTAITYEQYF. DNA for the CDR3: TGCGCCAGCAGCCCGAGCGGGACAGCCATTACCTACGAGCAGTACTTC.

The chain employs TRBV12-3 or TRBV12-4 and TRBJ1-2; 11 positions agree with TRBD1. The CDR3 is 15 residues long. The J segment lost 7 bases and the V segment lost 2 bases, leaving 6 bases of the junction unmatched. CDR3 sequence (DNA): TGTGCCAGCAGTTTAACCGGACAGGGGGCTGGTGGCTACACCTTC. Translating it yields CASSLTGQGAGGYTF.

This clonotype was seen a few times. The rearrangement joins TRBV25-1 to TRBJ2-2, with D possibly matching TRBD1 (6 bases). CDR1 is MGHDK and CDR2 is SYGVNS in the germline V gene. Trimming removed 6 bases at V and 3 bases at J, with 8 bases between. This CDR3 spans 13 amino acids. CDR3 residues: CASRDRYTGELFF. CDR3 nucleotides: TGTGCCAGCAGGGACAGATACACCGGGGAGCTGTTTTTT.

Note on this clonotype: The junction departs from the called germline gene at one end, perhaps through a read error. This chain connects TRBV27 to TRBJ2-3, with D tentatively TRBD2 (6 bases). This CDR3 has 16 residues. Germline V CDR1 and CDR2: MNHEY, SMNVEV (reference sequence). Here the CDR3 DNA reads TGTGCCCGCAGTAGCCCTTTTATCGCGGGGACAGATACGCAGTATTTT. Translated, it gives CARSSPFIAGTDTQYF.

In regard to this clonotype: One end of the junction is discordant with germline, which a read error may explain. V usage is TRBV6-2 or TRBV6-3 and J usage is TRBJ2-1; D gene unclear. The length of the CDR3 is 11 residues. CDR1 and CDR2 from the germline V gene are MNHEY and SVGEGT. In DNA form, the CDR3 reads TGTGCCAACAGTTGGGGAAGTGAGCAGTTCTTC. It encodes CANSWGSEQFF.

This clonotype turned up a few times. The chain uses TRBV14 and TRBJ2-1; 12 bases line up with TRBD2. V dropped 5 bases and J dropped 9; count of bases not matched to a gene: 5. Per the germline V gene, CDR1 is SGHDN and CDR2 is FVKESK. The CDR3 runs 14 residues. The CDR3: CASSSSGGAVEQFF. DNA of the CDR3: TGTGCCAGCAGCTCTAGCGGGGGGGCAGTTGAGCAGTTCTTC.

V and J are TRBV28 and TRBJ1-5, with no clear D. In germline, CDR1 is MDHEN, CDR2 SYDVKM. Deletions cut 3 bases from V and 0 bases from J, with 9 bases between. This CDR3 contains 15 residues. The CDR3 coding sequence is TGTGCCAGCAGTTTCGGGGTAGATAGCAATCAGCCCCAGCATTTT. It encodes CASSFGVDSNQPQHF.

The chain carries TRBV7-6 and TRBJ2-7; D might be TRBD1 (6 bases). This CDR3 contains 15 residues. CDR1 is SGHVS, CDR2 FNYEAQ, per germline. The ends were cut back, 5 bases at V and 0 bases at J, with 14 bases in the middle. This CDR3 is CASSPRGYSSYEQYF. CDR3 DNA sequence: TGTGCCAGCAGCCCCAGGGGCTATAGCTCCTACGAGCAGTACTTC.

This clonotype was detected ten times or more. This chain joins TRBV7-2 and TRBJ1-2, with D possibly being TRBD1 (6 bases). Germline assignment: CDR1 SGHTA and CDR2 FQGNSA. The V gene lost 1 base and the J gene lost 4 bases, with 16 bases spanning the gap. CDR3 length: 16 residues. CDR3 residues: CASSLDSLTGTYGYTF. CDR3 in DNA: TGTGCCAGCAGCTTAGACTCCCTCACAGGGACCTATGGCTACACCTTC.

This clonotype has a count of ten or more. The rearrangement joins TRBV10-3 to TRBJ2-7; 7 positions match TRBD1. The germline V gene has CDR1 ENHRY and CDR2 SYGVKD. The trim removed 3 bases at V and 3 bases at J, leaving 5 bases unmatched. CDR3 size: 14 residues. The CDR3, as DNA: TGTGCCATCAGTGAAGGTCCAGGGGGCTACGAGCAGTACTTC. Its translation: CAISEGPGGYEQYF.